One and the same sample provided the 16 T cell receptor beta chains below, sequenced in a study of T-cell reconstitution after alpha-beta-depleted transplantation in children. For TCRbeta, the library was prepared with unique molecular identifiers. From the PCR reads, TCRdb called clonotypes with MiXCR, one entry per CDR3 protein. Of 330,000 or so distinct CDR3 sequences in the sample, approximately 10% are singletons; the top ten hold about 2.3%. The sequencing here drew on PBMCs from the stem cell graft donor, taken from the stem cell graft. All receptors derive from a human donor who donated a stem cell graft to a child with acute lymphoblastic leukemia.

The V call is TRBV20-1, the J call TRBJ1-1; D is perhaps TRBD1 (5 bases). V was clipped by 3 bases and J by 1 base, with 9 bases between them. CDR1 and CDR2 (germline): DFQATT, SNEGSKA (reference sequence). The CDR3 runs to 13 residues. CDR3 sequence (DNA): TGCAGTGCTAGGGGGGGGGAGAACACTGAAGCTTTCTTT. Its protein product is CSARGGENTEAFF.

V and J are TRBV9 and TRBJ2-7, with no clear D. Germline V gives CDR1 SGDLS, CDR2 YYNGEE. This CDR3 has 15 residues. V dropped 3 bases and J dropped 2 bases, with 15 bases sitting between them. The CDR3 sequence: CASSAHPDTAYEQYF. The CDR3 coding sequence is TGTGCCAGCAGCGCCCACCCTGACACCGCCTACGAGCAGTACTTC. Complete variable domain (other parts from reference TRBV9 and TRBJ2-7): DSGVTQTPKHLITATGQRVTLRCSPRSGDLSVYWYQQSLDQGLQFLIQYYNGEERAKGNILERFSAQQFPDLHSELNLSSLELGDSALYFCASSAHPDTAYEQYFGPGTRLTVT.

This clonotype was counted only a few times. This chain links TRBV12-3 or TRBV12-4 with TRBJ2-5, with TRBD1 identical over 9 bases. The trim removed 7 bases at V and 10 bases at J, leaving 19 bases unmatched. This CDR3 region has 16 residues. The CDR3 DNA sequence: TGTGCCAGCACCTTCTCACCGGGACAGGGAGAGTGGGTCCAGTACTTC. It is translated as CASTFSPGQGEWVQYF.

The chain carries TRBV30 and TRBJ2-7; possibly TRBD1 for D (6 bases). Trimming stripped 3 bases from V and 5 bases from J, with 20 bases between. CDR1 GTSNPN and CDR2 SVGIG come from the germline V gene (reference sequence). This CDR3 region has 15 residues. This CDR3 reads CAWSQFLKQGNEQYF. The CDR3 DNA is TGTGCCTGGAGCCAGTTCTTAAAGCAGGGGAACGAGCAGTACTTC. Complete variable domain (other parts from reference TRBV30 and TRBJ2-7): SQTIHQWPATLVQPVGSPLSLECTVEGTSNPNLYWYRQAAGRGLQLLFYSVGIGQISSEVPQNLSASRPQDRQFILSSKKLLLSDSGFYLCAWSQFLKQGNEQYFGPGTRLTVT.

This clonotype was observed a few times. The V gene is TRBV20-1, the J gene TRBJ2-1; 8 bases match TRBD2. The CDR3 length is 14 residues. The V gene end was trimmed by 6 bases and the J gene end by 0 bases; junction bases not matched to a gene: 4. Germline CDR1 DFQATT, CDR2 SNEGSKA (reference sequence). CDR3 bases: TGCAGTGCAAGGCTAGCGGGCTCCTACAATGAGCAGTTCTTC. Its protein is CSARLAGSYNEQFF.

This clonotype was seen only a few times. V and J are TRBV27 and TRBJ2-2, with a tentative D call TRBD1 (6 bases). The length of the CDR3 is 18 residues. In germline, CDR1 is MNHEY, CDR2 SMNVEV (reference sequence). Trimming left V 6 bases short and J 6 bases short, with 26 bases between. The CDR3 spells CASRRLLDRNREAGELFF. The CDR3 DNA is TGTGCCAGCAGACGACTACTGGACAGAAATCGAGAGGCCGGGGAGCTGTTTTTT.

The chain joins TRBV28 to TRBJ1-2; 9 bases map to TRBD1. The V gene end was trimmed by 6 bases and the J gene end by 8 bases; junction bases not matched to a gene: 7. Looked up from germline, CDR1 is MDHEN and CDR2 is SYDVKM. The CDR3 has 13 amino acids. Written as DNA, the CDR3 is TGTGCCAGCAGCTACGGGACAGGGAACGGCTACACCTTC. It encodes CASSYGTGNGYTF.

This clonotype was seen only a few times. The gene calls are TRBV12-3 or TRBV12-4 and TRBJ2-2; D is undetermined. V was clipped by 7 bases and J by 3 bases, with 9 bases between them. The CDR3 is 13 amino acids. DNA of the CDR3: TGTGCCAGCACCCCCCAATACACCGGGGAGCTGTTTTTT. This gives the protein CASTPQYTGELFF.

This clonotype appeared many times. The V and J genes are TRBV7-9 and TRBJ1-4; D not resolved. The CDR3 is 12 residues long. Germline V gene sequence: CDR1 SEHNR, CDR2 FQNEAQ (reference sequence). V lost 5 bases to trimming and J lost 8 bases, with 9 bases between them. The CDR3 region is CASSQMAEKLFF. The CDR3 DNA reads as TGTGCCAGCAGCCAAATGGCGGAAAAACTGTTTTTT.

This clonotype was detected only a few times. The CDR3 bases are TGCAGTGCTAGACCGGATGTCGGGGTAGCGGGGGTCCTTAGCACAGATACGCAGTATTTT. Encoded protein: CSARPDVGVAGVLSTDTQYF. J is TRBJ2-3 and V is TRBV20-1, with 9 bases lining up with TRBD2. V shed 2 bases and J 0 bases; nucleotides not matched to a gene: 18. Germline values: CDR1 DFQATT, CDR2 SNEGSKA (reference sequence). The CDR3 sequence is 20 residues long.

The chain is built from TRBV19 and TRBJ2-2; no firm D call. Germline lookup yields CDR1 LNHDA and CDR2 SQIVND (reference sequence). This CDR3 has 14 residues. V was shortened by 7 bases and J by 7 bases, with 16 bases between the two germline ends. The CDR3 loop is CASTPLGAFGELFF. Here the CDR3 DNA reads TGTGCCAGTACCCCCCTCGGCGCGTTCGGGGAGCTGTTTTTT.

This clonotype was counted between two and nine times. J is TRBJ2-1 and V is TRBV7-3; 12 nucleotides line up with TRBD1. Germline V gene data show CDR1 as SGHTA and CDR2 as FQGTGA. CDR3 length equals 14 residues. After removal of 8 bases from V and 9 bases from J, the junction contained 8 bases not matched to a gene. This CDR3 reads CASGAGQGAVEQFF. The CDR3 DNA reads TGTGCCAGCGGGGCGGGACAGGGGGCGGTTGAGCAGTTCTTC.

V gene TRBV11-2 combines with J gene TRBJ2-2, with 14 bases identical to TRBD2. V was pared by 5 bases and J by 1 base, with 15 bases of the junction left unmatched. The CDR3 extends over 21 amino acids. The germline V gene has CDR1 SGHAT and CDR2 FQNNGV. CDR3 nucleotides: TGTGCCAGCAGCCCCAGGGGGGGACTAGCGGGAGTCATAGTGAACACCGGGGAGCTGTTTTTT. Translated: CASSPRGGLAGVIVNTGELFF.

This clonotype was counted between two and nine times. This sequence joins TRBV7-2 and TRBJ2-1; D is uncertain. Deletions cut 3 bases from V and 8 bases from J, with 14 bases between. The germline CDR1 and CDR2 sequences are SGHTA and FQGNSA. The CDR3 has 14 residues. In nucleotides, the CDR3 is TGTGCCAGCAGCTTTTTTTTCATTAATGATGAGCAGTTCTTC. Translating gives CASSFFFINDEQFF. The variable domain in full, completed from reference TRBV7-2 and TRBJ2-1, reads GAGVSQSPSNKVTEKGKDVELRCDPISGHTALYWYRQSLGQGLEFLIYFQGNSAPDKSGLPSDRFSAERTGGSVSTLTIQRTQQEDSAVYLCASSFFFINDEQFFGPGTRLTVL.

This chain connects TRBV27 to TRBJ2-1; D possibly matches TRBD1 or TRBD2 (6 bases each). Germline-derived CDR1 and CDR2 are MNHEY and SMNVEV (reference sequence). CDR3 size: 16 residues. V shed 5 bases and J shed 6 bases, with 20 bases lying between them. DNA for the CDR3: TGTGCCAGCAGTCCCCCTAGGGGGGTTGGTGGCAATGAGCAGTTCTTC. It codes for CASSPPRGVGGNEQFF.

This clonotype was recorded at least ten times. V usage is TRBV27 and J usage is TRBJ1-2; no reliable D call. The CDR3 loop spans 12 amino acids. V lost 7 bases and J 6 bases, leaving 12 bases between the germline ends. Germline CDR1 and CDR2: MNHEY and SMNVEV (reference sequence). CDR3 loop: CASKDGWNGYTF. In nucleotides, the CDR3 is TGTGCCAGCAAAGATGGGTGGAATGGCTACACCTTC.